This TCR beta chain was captured by sequencing in a study of cytomegalovirus exposure and HLA in healthy donors. The protocol was immunoSEQ multiplex PCR, while the TCRdb copy is restricted to in-frame clones and leaves out a portion. The sample holds more than 200,000 clones, about nine tenths seen once. Germline V gene lookup returns CDR1 SGHNT and CDR2 YENEEA. Trimming removed 5 bases from V and 0 bases from J, with 11 bases in between. There are 15 residues in the CDR3. The donors were members of the roughly 120-subject validation cohort (separate from the roughly 670-subject first cohort). Comments on this clone: Its antigen is as yet unknown.

Study observations and caveats: Most TCR sequences were uncommon, yet certain public TCRs appeared in many donors. The study put 160 or so TCR beta chains on its list as cytomegalovirus-associated. High sensitivity and specificity were reportedly achieved when the classifier diagnosed cytomegalovirus status.

This receptor was taken from a woman in her thirties in good health and CMV-seronegative. The sequencing sample was made of PBMCs. The V and J genes are TRBV11-3 and TRBJ2-4; D might be TRBD1 (6 bases). CDR3 sequence: CASSEGELAKNIQYF. The CDR3 DNA sequence: TGTGCCAGCAGCGAGGGGGAGCTAGCCAAAAACATTCAGTACTTC.